Below, 9 T cell receptor beta chains from the same sample are listed, as sequenced in a study of blood T cell repertoires in COVID-19. Sequenced by immunoSEQ multiplex PCR; TCRdb stores in-frame clones only, minus some. The table shows about 200,000 clones, with approximately 81% occurring only once. The material sequenced was peripheral blood. The origin of the receptors is a woman of 80 years or more with acute or convalescent COVID-19.

The sample holds one count of this clone. V gene TRBV7-2 combines with J gene TRBJ2-3, with 10 bases identical to TRBD1. Trimming cost V 1 base and J 4 bases; bases outside gene matches: 5. The CDR3 loop spans 16 amino acids. The germline V gene has CDR1 SGHTA and CDR2 FQGNSA. CDR3 in amino acids: CASSLVGTGAADTQYF. CDR3 nucleotide sequence: TGTGCCAGCAGCTTAGTGGGGACAGGGGCCGCAGATACGCAGTATTTT. The full variable domain, rest sourced from reference TRBV7-2 and TRBJ2-3, is GAGVSQSPSNKVTEKGKDVELRCDPISGHTALYWYRQSLGQGLEFLIYFQGNSAPDKSGLPSDRFSAERTGGSVSTLTIQRTQQEDSAVYLCASSLVGTGAADTQYFGPGTRLTVL.

This chain links TRBV6-5 with TRBJ1-1; D not resolved. The germline V and J ends were trimmed by 8 bases and 1 base, with 8 bases remaining between them. The germline CDR1 and CDR2 sequences are MNHEY and SVGAGI. This CDR3 is 12 amino acids long. The CDR3 spells CASRTRNTEAFF. CDR3 DNA sequence: TGTGCCAGCCGAACTAGGAACACTGAAGCTTTCTTT.

This chain links TRBV7-2 with TRBJ2-2, with 7 bases lining up with TRBD1. This CDR3 has 14 amino acids. The V segment lost 7 bases and the J segment 4 bases; nucleotides outside the gene matches: 6. CDR1 and CDR2 (germline): SGHTA, FQGNSA. As DNA, the CDR3 is TGTGCCAGCACCTGGGACAGCGGCACCGGGGAGCTGTTTTTT. Its protein product is CASTWDSGTGELFF.

The gene calls are TRBV4-3 and TRBJ1-2; TRBD1 is a possible D gene (5 bases). The V gene's germline CDR1 is LGHNA and CDR2 YSLEER. V lost 0 bases, J lost 3 bases, and 14 bases lay in between. The CDR3 totals 16 residues. In DNA, the CDR3 is TGCGCCAGCAGCCAAGAAGGAGGGGCGAAGGACTATGGCTACACCTTC. Translation: CASSQEGGAKDYGYTF.

Only a few counts were recorded for this clone. The V and J genes are TRBV7-6 and TRBJ1-5; the D gene is possibly TRBD1 (5 bases). The CDR3 sequence is 14 residues long. Trimming left V 5 bases short and J 9 bases short, with 17 bases between. CDR1 and CDR2 (germline): SGHVS, FNYEAQ. In DNA form, the CDR3 reads TGTGCCAGCAGCCCAGGGCGGGGTCGTCTGCCCCAGCATTTT. Translating it yields CASSPGRGRLPQHF.

Details on this clone: This same CDR3 is encoded by further DNA sequences in the sample. This chain joins TRBV5-1 and TRBJ2-3; TRBD1 agrees at 9 bases. CDR1 is SGHRS and CDR2 is YFSETQ in the germline V gene. The CDR3 contains 15 residues. V shed 0 bases, J shed 1 base, and the junction held 0 bases outside the gene matches. The CDR3 DNA follows: TGCGCCAGCAGCTTGGGGACAGGGGGCACAGATACGCAGTATTTT. Its translation is CASSLGTGGTDTQYF.

The chain couples TRBV18 to TRBJ2-1, with D uncertain. The CDR3 sequence is 14 residues long. Trimming took off 4 bases at V and 0 bases at J, with 7 bases between the two ends. From germline, CDR1 is KGHSH and CDR2 LQKENI. This CDR3 is CASSLLSSYNEQFF. The CDR3 DNA reads as TGTGCCAGCTCACTCCTCAGCTCCTACAATGAGCAGTTCTTC.

This clone is a singleton in its sample. The chain combines TRBV11-3 with TRBJ2-1, with D perhaps TRBD1 (6 bases). There are 15 residues in the CDR3. V lost 6 bases and J lost 0, with 12 bases in between. Germline loops: CDR1 SGHNT, CDR2 YENEEA. In DNA form, the CDR3 reads TGTGCCAGCAGTCAACAGGGCCGCTCCTACAATGAGCAGTTCTTC. Translating it yields CASSQQGRSYNEQFF.

V usage is TRBV28 and J usage is TRBJ2-6; 14 nucleotides line up with TRBD2. Trimming took 1 base from V and 4 from J; bases not matched to a gene: 9. Germline loops: CDR1 MDHEN, CDR2 SYDVKM. CDR3 size: 20 residues. The CDR3 sequence is CASSLYTPGLAGVGANVLTF. CDR3 in DNA: TGTGCCAGCAGTTTATATACGCCGGGACTAGCGGGAGTAGGGGCCAACGTCCTGACTTTC. The full variable domain, in which reference TRBV28 and TRBJ2-6 provide the parts outside the CDR3, is DVKVTQSSRYLVKRTGEKVFLECVQDMDHENMFWYRQDPGLGLRLIYFSYDVKMKEKGDIPEGYSVSREKKERFSLILESASTNQTSMYLCASSLYTPGLAGVGANVLTFGAGSRLTVL.